A selection of T cell receptor beta chains follows, all from one sample in a study of CD8+CD57+ T cells in acquired aplastic anemia. TCRdb re-derived calls from the reads in MiXCR, one entry per CDR3 protein. The data contain around 150,000 distinct CDR3 sequences, around 40% of them seen just once; the ten biggest clones take up 0.8% to 1.1%. Sequencing input: sorted CD4+, CD8+, or CD8+CD57+ T cells (not recorded which) from PBMCs. The origin of the receptors is a human donor in good health. The CDR3 runs from the conserved cysteine through the conserved F or W. Fields, in order: D gene, V gene, J gene, clone size, CDR3 DNA, CDR3 protein. D genes are given only for firm matches. Clone sizes are given selectively: once, few, many, or a class where the clone is expanded.

-	TRBV10-3	TRBJ1-1	-	TGTGCCATCACCGAGACAGCGAACACTGAAGCTTTCTTT	CAITETANTEAFF
-	TRBV2	TRBJ2-7	many	TGTGCCAGCGGAGAGGGCTCCTACGAGCAGTACTTC	CASGEGSYEQYF
TRBD2	TRBV24-1	TRBJ2-1	-	TGTGCTAGCGGGGGACTAGCGGAGAGCTACAATGAGCAGTTCTTC	CASGGLAESYNEQFF
-	TRBV6-5	TRBJ1-5	many	TGTGCCAGCAGTTACGGGGGGGTCGGGGGTCAGCCCCAGCATTTT	CASSYGGVGGQPQHF
-	TRBV27	TRBJ1-5	-	TGTGCCAGCAGTAGAGTGCGCAATCAGCCCCAGCATTTT	CASSRVRNQPQHF
TRBD1	TRBV28	TRBJ1-4	-	TGTGCCATCCTGGGACAGGATGAACAACTGTTTTTT	CAILGQDEQLFF
-	TRBV2	TRBJ2-7	few	TGTGCCAGCAGGGACCTCGTCGGCGGCCCCTACGAGCAGTACTTC	CASRDLVGGPYEQYF
-	TRBV4-2	TRBJ2-1	many	TGTGCCAGCAGCCAAGAGGGGGGGCCGAACTACAATGAGCAGTTCTTC	CASSQEGGPNYNEQFF
TRBD1	TRBV2	TRBJ1-3	many	TGTGCCAGCAGTGAGACAGGGATACGGAATCGAGACACCATATATTTT	CASSETGIRNRDTIYF
-	TRBV7-9	TRBJ2-5	few	TGTGCCAGCAGCTTAGGGATGGGCATACAAGAGACCCAGTACTTC	CASSLGMGIQETQYF
-	TRBV29-1	TRBJ2-4	-	TGCAGCGCCACGCCCAGATCCAAAAACATTCAGTACTTC	CSATPRSKNIQYF
-	TRBV7-6	TRBJ2-1	-	TGTGCCAGCAGCTTCTTCGAGGATGAGCAGTTCTTC	CASSFFEDEQFF
-	TRBV7-8	TRBJ2-7	-	TGTGCCAGCACCCCAGACTGGTCCTACGAGCAGTACTTC	CASTPDWSYEQYF
TRBD2	TRBV24-1	TRBJ2-7	-	TGTGCCACCAGCCGGGGGGCCTACGAGCAGTACTTC	CATSRGAYEQYF
-	TRBV7-8	TRBJ2-7	many	TGTGCCAGCAGCCCAGGCTCAACTCCCGGGGAGCAGTACTTC	CASSPGSTPGEQYF
TRBD2	TRBV19	TRBJ2-7	many	TGTGCCAGTAGTTTCGTCGGGACTAGCGGGACCCCGAGCTCCTACGAGCAGTACTTC	CASSFVGTSGTPSSYEQYF
TRBD2	TRBV15	TRBJ2-2	-	TGTGCCACCAGCAGAGATTTGCTTGGCGGGGGGGCTCTTCCCGGGGAGCTGTTTTTT	CATSRDLLGGGALPGELFF
-	TRBV20-1	TRBJ1-3	-	TGCAGTGCTGACAGGTGGAACACCATATATTTT	CSADRWNTIYF
-	TRBV6-1	TRBJ2-5	many	TGTGCCAGCAGCTGGGGGGTCTCTGGGGAGACCCAGTACTTC	CASSWGVSGETQYF
-	TRBV7-8	TRBJ2-2	-	TGTGCCAGCGCCGCCCGCAGGGTGTTTAAATCCGGGGAGCTGTTTTTT	CASAARRVFKSGELFF
TRBD1	TRBV10-3	TRBJ1-1	few	TGTGCCATCAGGACTCGACAGGGAGGCACTGAAGCTTTCTTT	CAIRTRQGGTEAFF
TRBD2	TRBV6-5	TRBJ2-5	many	TGTGCCAGCAGTTACTCAGGCGGGAGGGACGGAGAGACCCAGTACTTC	CASSYSGGRDGETQYF
-	TRBV5-4	TRBJ1-2	many	TGTGCCAGCAGACCCACCGGGACACCAGACACCTTC	CASRPTGTPDTF
-	TRBV6-5	TRBJ2-7	-	TGTGCCAGCAGTTACAGCCCTGGAGTCCACTACGAGCAGTACTTC	CASSYSPGVHYEQYF
-	TRBV25-1	TRBJ1-1	once	TGTGCCGGCCTGGGGAGCACTGAAGCTTTCTTT	CAGLGSTEAFF
TRBD1	TRBV20-1	TRBJ2-7	-	TGCAGTGCTAGAGACCAAGGGACAGGATCCTACGAGCAGTACTTC	CSARDQGTGSYEQYF
-	TRBV7-6	TRBJ2-7	-	TGTGCCAGCAGCCCAGACAGTACCTACGGGCAGTACTTC	CASSPDSTYGQYF
TRBD1	TRBV7-8	TRBJ2-7	-	TGTGCCAGCAGCTTAACGGACAGGGGCTCCTACGAGCAGTACTTC	CASSLTDRGSYEQYF